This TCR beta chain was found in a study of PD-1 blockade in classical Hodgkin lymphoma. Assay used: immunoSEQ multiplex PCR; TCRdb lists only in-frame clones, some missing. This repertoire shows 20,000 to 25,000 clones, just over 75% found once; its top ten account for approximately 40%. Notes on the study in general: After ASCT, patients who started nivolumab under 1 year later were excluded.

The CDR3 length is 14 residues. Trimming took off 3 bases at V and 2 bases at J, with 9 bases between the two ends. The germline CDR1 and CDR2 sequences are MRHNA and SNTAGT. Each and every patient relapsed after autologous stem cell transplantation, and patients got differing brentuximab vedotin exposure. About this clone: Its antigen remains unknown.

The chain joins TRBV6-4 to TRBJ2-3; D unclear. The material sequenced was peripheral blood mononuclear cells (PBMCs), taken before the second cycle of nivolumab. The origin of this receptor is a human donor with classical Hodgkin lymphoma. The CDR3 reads CASSEKGDTDTQYF. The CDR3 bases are TGTGCCAGCAGTGAAAAGGGTGACACAGATACGCAGTATTTT.